Following are 28 T cell receptor beta chains from one sample sequenced in a study of blood T cell repertoires in COVID-19. Assay: immunoSEQ multiplex PCR; the TCRdb copy retains only in-frame clones and omits some. The table has 72,000 or so clones, around 85% seen once. Input material: peripheral blood. These receptors were obtained from a woman at least 80 years old with active or convalescent COVID-19.

This clone was counted a few times. This chain joins TRBV11-3 and TRBJ1-2; D is ambiguous. Germline V gene sequence: CDR1 SGHNT, CDR2 YENEEA. With 5 bases removed from V and 8 bases from J, the gap between germline ends came to 21 bases. This CDR3 region has 15 residues. Here the CDR3 DNA reads TGTGCCAGCAGCCGAAGATCGGGTCTTTACTCCGGCTACACCTTC. This sequence encodes CASSRRSGLYSGYTF. Based on the CDR3 plus reference TRBV11-3 and TRBJ1-2, the full variable domain is EAGVVQSPRYKIIEKKQPVAFWCNPISGHNTLYWYLQNLGQGPELLIRYENEEAVDDSQLPKDRFSAERLKGVDSTLKIQPAELGDSAVYLCASSRRSGLYSGYTFGSGTRLTVV.

The chain couples TRBV7-9 to TRBJ2-7; 9 bases fit TRBD1. The junction had 5 bases not matched to a gene; V was cut back by 5 bases and J by 3 bases. This CDR3 is built from 14 residues. Germline V gene sequence: CDR1 SEHNR, CDR2 FQNEAQ (reference sequence). The CDR3 loop is CASSTRTGVYEQYF. CDR3 coding DNA: TGTGCCAGCAGCACCCGGACAGGGGTCTACGAGCAGTACTTC. The full variable domain, its missing parts supplied by reference TRBV7-9 and TRBJ2-7, is DTGVSQNPRHKITKRGQNVTFRCDPISEHNRLYWYRQTLGQGPEFLTYFQNEAQLEKSRLLSDRFSAERPKGSFSTLEIQRTEQGDSAMYLCASSTRTGVYEQYFGPGTRLTVT.

The chain couples TRBV2 to TRBJ1-1; no clear D. Germline V gene sequence: CDR1 SNHLY, CDR2 FYNNEI. This CDR3 comprises 13 residues. V gave up 3 bases and J gave up 1 base, with 6 bases separating them. The CDR3 reads CASSDSGNTEAFF. In nucleotides, the CDR3 is TGTGCCAGCAGTGATTCGGGGAACACTGAAGCTTTCTTT.

This clone was detected once. The chain has TRBV30 and TRBJ2-7; tentative D call: TRBD1 (6 bases). V lost 0 bases and J 12 bases, leaving 12 bases between the germline ends. This CDR3 is 11 amino acids long. Germline CDR1 and CDR2: GTSNPN and SVGIG (reference sequence). The CDR3 DNA follows: TGTGCCTGGAGTGTACAACAGGGACGGTACTTC. Residues: CAWSVQQGRYF.

The chain couples TRBV5-1 to TRBJ1-1; D unclear. The CDR3 runs to 13 residues. Germline-derived CDR1 and CDR2 are SGHRS and YFSETQ. V lost 3 bases and J lost 11, with 17 bases in between. The CDR3 here is CASSSSGEGDAFF. CDR3 bases: TGCGCCAGCAGCTCTTCGGGCGAGGGTGATGCTTTCTTT.

The chain joins TRBV11-3 to TRBJ2-1, with D tentatively TRBD1 (7 bases). This CDR3 has 15 residues. Trimming took 5 bases from V and 4 from J, leaving 15 bases between them. CDR1 is SGHNT, CDR2 YENEEA, per germline. The CDR3 DNA is TGTGCCAGCAGCAATCAGGGGGGAGTATACAATGAGCAGTTCTTC. Translating it yields CASSNQGGVYNEQFF.

This chain links TRBV5-1 with TRBJ2-3, with TRBD2 matching over 7 bases. This CDR3 is 14 amino acids long. The ends lost 3 bases at V and 6 bases at J; junction bases unmatched: 7. Germline CDR1 is SGHRS and CDR2 is YFSETQ. CDR3 in amino acids: CASSSLWGGDTQYF. The CDR3 DNA sequence: TGCGCCAGCAGCTCCCTTTGGGGGGGGGATACGCAGTATTTT.

There are a few counts of this clone. CDR3 DNA sequence: TGTGCCAGCAGTTTTTGGGGAGCTGAAGCTTTCTTT. Its translation: CASSFWGAEAFF. The chain uses TRBV12-3 or TRBV12-4 and TRBJ1-1; the D is unclear. The V end lost 3 bases, the J end lost 6 bases, and 8 bases lay between the germline ends. The length of the CDR3 is 12 residues.

The chain has TRBV7-9 and TRBJ1-1; maybe TRBD1 (6 bases). The CDR3 has 15 residues. Germline CDR1 and CDR2: SEHNR and FQNEAQ (reference sequence). V lost 3 bases and J lost 5, with 16 bases in between. This CDR3 is CASSFTGGALTEAFF. In DNA form, the CDR3 reads TGTGCCAGCAGCTTTACGGGGGGCGCGTTGACTGAAGCTTTCTTT.

The chain has TRBV19 and TRBJ1-2; 10 nucleotides align to TRBD1. Trimming at V came to 0 bases and at J to 8 bases, leaving 6 bases not matched to a gene. Germline-derived CDR1 and CDR2 are LNHDA and SQIVND (reference sequence). This CDR3 has 15 amino acids. In DNA, the CDR3 is TGTGCCAGTAGTATAGATTCGACAGGGGGCAGGGGCTACACCTTC. It yields the protein CASSIDSTGGRGYTF.

This clone has only one observation. J is TRBJ1-2 and V is TRBV9; D uncertain. The CDR3 runs to 16 residues. CDR1 is SGDLS, CDR2 YYNGEE, per germline. With 1 base removed from V and 6 bases from J, the gap between germline ends came to 19 bases. This chain's CDR3 is CASSVIPTEAQDGYTF. As DNA, the CDR3 is TGTGCCAGCAGCGTAATCCCCACAGAAGCCCAAGATGGCTACACCTTC.

V and J are TRBV7-6 and TRBJ1-4, with TRBD1 as a possible D gene (5 bases). V lost 1 base and J lost 8, with 8 bases in between. CDR1 and CDR2 (germline): SGHVS, FNYEAQ. This CDR3 region has 13 residues. CDR3 sequence reads: CASSLEPGEKLFF. For the CDR3, the DNA is TGTGCCAGCAGCTTAGAACCAGGGGAAAAACTGTTTTTT.

The V call is TRBV4-3, the J call TRBJ2-1; 7 nucleotides match TRBD2. Looked up from germline, CDR1 is LGHNA and CDR2 is YSLEER. The trim removed 4 bases at V and 4 bases at J, leaving 7 bases unmatched. The CDR3 is made up of 15 amino acids. CDR3 bases: TGCGCCAGCAGCCGGCCGGGCGGGGGTTACAATGAGCAGTTCTTC. It translates to CASSRPGGGYNEQFF.

The chain has TRBV18 and TRBJ1-1; D gene ambiguous. Germline V gene sequence: CDR1 KGHSH, CDR2 LQKENI. The CDR3 is made up of 12 amino acids. The V and J ends lost 3 bases and 11 bases respectively, with 13 bases between them. The DNA for the CDR3 is TGTGCCAGCTCACCTGGTTTGGGCATCGCTTTCTTT. Encoded protein: CASSPGLGIAFF.

This clone was seen a few times. The chain has TRBV29-1 and TRBJ1-2, with TRBD1 matching over 9 bases. CDR3 length: 13 amino acids. V shed 5 bases and J 8 bases; nucleotides not matched to a gene: 9. Germline assignment: CDR1 SQVTM and CDR2 ANQGSEA. CDR3 loop: CSVQTGGAGGYTF. In nucleotides, the CDR3 is TGCAGCGTTCAAACAGGGGGCGCAGGAGGCTACACCTTC.

The gene calls are TRBV2 and TRBJ1-4; 7 bases agree with TRBD1. Germline CDR1 reads SNHLY; CDR2 reads FYNNEI. The CDR3 totals 13 residues. V dropped 5 bases and J dropped 7; count of bases not matched to a gene: 4. CDR3 residues: CASSSGQIEKLFF. The DNA for the CDR3 is TGTGCCAGCAGTTCGGGACAGATTGAAAAACTGTTTTTT.

The chain is built from TRBV28 and TRBJ2-5, with D possibly TRBD2 on 6 matching bases. Germline CDR1 is MDHEN and CDR2 is SYDVKM. V gave up 4 bases and J gave up 4 bases, with 16 bases separating them. The CDR3 totals 15 residues. CDR3 in DNA: TGTGCCAGCAGTTCCTCTAGCGCGGTAAGAGAGACCCAGTACTTC. Translating gives CASSSSSAVRETQYF.

The CDR3, as DNA: TGTGCCTGGAGTGCAGGGGGCTCTGGAAACACCATATATTTT. It is translated as CAWSAGGSGNTIYF. The rearrangement uses TRBV30 and TRBJ1-3; 7 bases line up with TRBD1. Trimming at V came to 1 base and at J to 0 bases, leaving 0 bases not matched to a gene. The germline V gene encodes CDR1 GTSNPN and CDR2 SVGIG (reference sequence). This CDR3 is built from 14 residues.

This chain uses TRBV28 with TRBJ1-2, with 11 positions matching TRBD1. V lost 9 bases to trimming and J lost 4 bases; unmatched junction nucleotides: 4. Germline values: CDR1 MDHEN, CDR2 SYDVKM. The CDR3 consists of 13 residues. For the CDR3, the DNA is TGTGCCAGTGGGACAGGGGGTAGCTATGGCTACACCTTC. Translation: CASGTGGSYGYTF.

The rearrangement links TRBV6-6 to TRBJ1-1; D is ambiguous. Trimming left V 8 bases short and J 3 bases short, with 10 bases between. Germline V lookup: CDR1 MNHNY, CDR2 SVGAGI (reference sequence). The CDR3 covers 12 residues. Here the CDR3 DNA reads TGTGCCAGCCATGAACAAGACACTGAAGCTTTCTTT. Translating it yields CASHEQDTEAFF.

The chain links TRBV9 to TRBJ1-4; 10 nucleotides match TRBD1. Germline trimming cut 2 bases from V and 7 bases from J; bases unmatched to any gene: 2. The CDR3 has 14 residues. Germline-derived CDR1 and CDR2 are SGDLS and YYNGEE. The CDR3 loop reads CASSVTGGGEKLFF. Written as DNA, the CDR3 is TGTGCCAGCAGCGTGACAGGGGGCGGTGAAAAACTGTTTTTT.

In this sample, this clone turned up a few times. CDR3 sequence: CASSFDRLYNEQFF. The DNA for the CDR3 is TGCGCCAGCAGCTTTGACAGGCTTTACAATGAGCAGTTCTTC. The chain uses TRBV5-1 and TRBJ2-1, with D possibly being TRBD1 (6 bases). V lost 2 bases and J lost 4, with 10 bases in between. CDR1 and CDR2 (germline): SGHRS, YFSETQ. The CDR3 length is 14 residues.

The V gene is TRBV11-2, the J gene TRBJ1-2; 12 positions agree with TRBD1. This CDR3 is 18 amino acids long. Germline assignment: CDR1 SGHAT and CDR2 FQNNGV. Trimming cost V 6 bases and J 4 bases; bases outside gene matches: 15. The CDR3 nucleotides are TGTGCCAGCAGTTCCAAACCGGGACAGGGGGCGCCTACCTATGGCTACACCTTC. As protein: CASSSKPGQGAPTYGYTF. Based on the CDR3 plus reference TRBV11-2 and TRBJ1-2, the full variable domain is EAGVAQSPRYKIIEKRQSVAFWCNPISGHATLYWYQQILGQGPKLLIQFQNNGVVDDSQLPKDRFSAERLKGVDSTLKIQPAKLEDSAVYLCASSSKPGQGAPTYGYTFGSGTRLTVV.

The V gene is TRBV20-1, the J gene TRBJ2-3; 8 bases are a match to TRBD2. The V gene's germline CDR1 is DFQATT and CDR2 SNEGSKA (reference sequence). The CDR3 covers 14 residues. V lost 3 bases to trimming and J lost 0 bases; unmatched junction nucleotides: 2. The chain's CDR3 is CSASGTRSTDTQYF. DNA of the CDR3: TGCAGTGCTAGTGGGACTAGGAGCACAGATACGCAGTATTTT.

A word on this clone: At one end, the junction sequence differs from germline, possibly due to a read error. Other DNA sequences in the same sample also yield this CDR3. The rearrangement links TRBV7-8 to TRBJ2-7; 14 bases are shared with TRBD2. This CDR3 region has 18 residues. Germline CDR1 is SGHVS and CDR2 is FQNEAQ. The chain's CDR3 is CASSLVGTSGGYTYEQYF. CDR3 DNA sequence: TGTGCTAGCAGCTTAGTAGGGACTAGCGGGGGATATACCTACGAGCAGTACTTC.

V gene TRBV30 combines with J gene TRBJ1-5; 11 bases fit TRBD1. V was clipped by 5 bases and J by 5 bases; unmatched bases: 2. The CDR3 runs to 13 residues. Germline V gene lookup returns CDR1 GTSNPN and CDR2 SVGIG (reference sequence). The CDR3: CAWGTGGHQPQHF. DNA of the CDR3: TGTGCCTGGGGGACAGGGGGTCATCAGCCCCAGCATTTT.

In this sample, this clone turned up a few times. The chain joins TRBV21-1 to TRBJ1-3; TRBD1 was called by the table and not checked on the DNA. TRBV21-1 is an annotated pseudogene. The CDR3 extends over 14 amino acids. DNA of the CDR3: TGTGCCAGCAGCAAAGTGGCATTCAGAAACACCATATATTTT. It codes for CASSKVAFRNTIYF.

This chain joins TRBV4-3 and TRBJ1-4; D gene ambiguous. Trimming left V 0 bases short and J 7 bases short, with 12 bases between. Germline V gene lookup returns CDR1 LGHNA and CDR2 YSLEER. The CDR3 totals 15 residues. The CDR3 protein is CASSQEWRSGEKLFF. Here the CDR3 DNA reads TGCGCCAGCAGCCAAGAGTGGAGGTCGGGTGAAAAACTGTTTTTT.